Each of the 6 T cell receptor beta chains below was sequenced from the same sample in a study of tissue T cells after allogeneic stem cell transplantation. Profiling relied on immunoSEQ multiplex PCR, and the TCRdb table lists in-frame clones only, not all of them. Of 20,000 to 25,000 clones detected, roughly three quarters appear once; the ten largest clones hold 0.41%. Material: blood. The origin of the receptors is a female BALB/c mouse in good health. Mice of this strain are of MHC haplotype H2-d.

As for this clone: Gene names and germline refer to mouse. The sequence runs out 1 residue before the end of the CDR3; the remainder is reconstructed from the germline J gene. The chain employs TRBV4 and TRBJ2-1; 7 nucleotides agree with TRBD2. The CDR3 contains 14 residues. After removal of 3 bases from V and 1 base from J, the junction contained 0 bases not matched to a gene. Germline lookup yields CDR1 LGHDT and CDR2 YNNKQL (reference sequence). The CDR3: CASSYWGNYAEQFF. CDR3 DNA (partial): TGTGCCAGCAGCTACTGGGGGAACTATGCTGAGCAGTTC.

With respect to this clone: The gene names given are mouse names. The read comes to an end 1 residue before the CDR3 does, leaving the germline J gene to fill in the end. The chain links TRBV13-2 to TRBJ1-2; 9 bases are shared with TRBD1. The length of the CDR3 is 15 residues. The junction had 3 bases not matched to a gene; V was cut back by 0 bases and J by 3 bases. In germline, CDR1 is NNHNN, CDR2 SYGAGS (reference sequence). CDR3 bases read: TGTGCCAGCGGTGATGCGGGACAGGGTTACTCCGACTACACC. Its translation is CASGDAGQGYSDYT. The entire CDR3 sequence reads CASGDAGQGYSDYTF.

This clone is a singleton in its sample. Gene names and germline match the mouse. The CDR3 extends 1 residue past the end of the read, so its final part is completed from the germline J gene. The chain combines TRBV20 with TRBJ2-5; D gene ambiguous. The length of the CDR3 is 10 residues. Germline assignment: CDR1 GFQATS and CDR2 STVNSAI. Trimming stripped 3 bases from V and 6 bases from J, with 4 bases between. CDR3 protein: CGARGDTQYF. CDR3 DNA (partial): TGTGGTGCTAGAGGGGACACCCAGTAC.

Note on this clone: The gene names here belong to mouse. Here the CDR3 reads CASSDDISQNTLYF. The CDR3 bases that were read are TGTGCCAGCAGTGATGACATTAGTCAAAACACCTTGTAC. The genes are TRBV13-3 and TRBJ2-4; no clear D gene. The missing CDR3 end, 1 residue past where the read stops, is filled in from the germline J gene. The germline V gene has CDR1 NNHDY and CDR2 SYVADS. This CDR3 contains 14 residues. V lost 0 bases, J lost 0 bases, and 5 bases lay in between.

In regard to this clone: Gene and germline names: mouse. The read halts 1 residue ahead of the CDR3 end, with the missing end drawn from the germline J gene. The same CDR3 is also encoded by other DNA sequences in this sample. J is TRBJ1-6 and V is TRBV19; possibly TRBD1 for D (6 bases). TRBJ1-6 falls under the ORF class, with uncertain function. The CDR3 covers 13 residues. Germline CDR1 and CDR2: FNHDT and SITEND (reference sequence). V was shortened by 5 bases and J by 3 bases, with 6 bases between the two germline ends. This chain's CDR3 is CASRDSYNSPLYF. The sequenced CDR3 bases are TGTGCCAGCAGGGACAGCTATAATTCGCCCCTCTAC.

With regard to this clone: Gene names follow the mouse nomenclature. Coverage ceases 1 residue before the CDR3 finishes, and the germline J gene fills in the end. V usage is TRBV30 and J usage is TRBJ2-3; D uncertain. The germline V gene has CDR1 SQVVS and CDR2 ANEGSEA. The CDR3 runs 13 residues. V was shortened by 2 bases and J by 0 bases, with 6 bases between the two germline ends. The CDR3 reads CSSRTVSAETLYF. The covered CDR3 bases are TGTAGTTCTAGAACAGTTAGTGCAGAAACGCTGTAT.